The clone carrying this T cell receptor (beta chain) was recorded at least ten times. No antigen is known for it. This record comes from a study of T-cell reconstitution after alpha-beta-depleted transplantation in children. Library preparation (for TCRbeta) was performed with unique molecular identifiers. Each CDR3 protein gets one entry after TCRdb re-called the PCR reads with MiXCR. The table has about 580,000 distinct CDR3 sequences, about 21% seen once. The CDR3 has 15 residues. V lost 8 bases to trimming and J lost 6 bases; unmatched junction nucleotides: 12. General observations from the study: T-cell numbers and diversity one year post-transplant derived largely from freshly generated T cells. Several hundred expanded graft clones reportedly gave rise to the alpha-beta T cells present about two months after transplant. Surviving recipient T cells and thymic progenitors underlay high day-60 TCRbeta diversity in some patients.

The origin of this receptor is a boy under two years old who had a stem cell transplant for acute myeloid leukemia, so the T cells may come from the graft donor. The chain has TRBV12-3 or TRBV12-4 and TRBJ2-1; 8 nucleotides line up with TRBD1. Sequenced here: PBMCs, mostly from graft donor cells, sampled 360 days after TCRalphabeta/CD19-depleted stem cell transplant. In DNA, the CDR3 is TGTGCCAGCGGTCCTCCGGGACAGGCCTTCAATGAGCAGTTCTTC. Protein: CASGPPGQAFNEQFF.